A selection of T cell receptor beta chains follows, all from one sample in a study of identical twins. MiXCR, run by TCRdb on the 5' RACE reads, gives a single entry per CDR3 protein. The table shows 500,000 to 550,000 distinct CDR3 sequences, with roughly a fifth occurring only once. The same sample was also studied in work on T cells expressing NK-cell markers.

The specimen sequenced was CD4+ T cells sorted from blood. These receptor sequences come from a woman aged 18-29 years in good health. The CDR3 runs from the conserved cysteine through the conserved F or W. The D gene is left open where the match is weak.

v_gene	j_gene	d_gene	CDR3aa
TRBV21-1	TRBJ1-2	-	CASSNYEAALYGYTF
TRBV18	TRBJ1-2	-	CASSPPTGIVYGYTF
TRBV6-2/TRBV6-3	TRBJ2-1	-	CASTRGRADSYNEQFF
TRBV5-1	TRBJ2-5	TRBD2	CASSLLGGGGKTQYF
TRBV7-9	TRBJ1-3	-	CASSSTFSGNTIYF
TRBV12-3/TRBV12-4	TRBJ2-3	-	CASSSTPHVGLPTDTQYF
TRBV27	TRBJ2-5	TRBD2	CASGRGDETQYF
TRBV11-3	TRBJ1-5	-	CASSLYGVSDQPQHF
TRBV12-3/TRBV12-4	TRBJ1-1	-	CASSLGIRPTEAFF
TRBV4-3	TRBJ1-1	-	CASSSRADRNTEAFF
TRBV5-6	TRBJ2-5	-	CASSLGPWQSGKAQYF
TRBV29-1	TRBJ2-2	-	CSVVSRENTGELFF
TRBV20-1	TRBJ2-1	-	CSALPGTFNEQFF
TRBV24-1	TRBJ2-5	-	CATSDSSWGETQYF
TRBV6-5	TRBJ2-3	TRBD2	CASSYMTSNTQYF
TRBV30	TRBJ1-2	TRBD1	CAWSGDRGYTF
TRBV9	TRBJ2-5	TRBD2	CASSVDSGGAGETQYF
TRBV18	TRBJ2-5	-	CASSPLQQETQYF
TRBV4-3	TRBJ1-1	-	CASSQGEENTEAFF
TRBV4-2	TRBJ2-2	-	CASSLSRGGANTGELFF
TRBV20-1	TRBJ2-3	-	CSASSRDTQYF
TRBV7-6	TRBJ2-1	-	CASSLVGASLRGHYNEQFF
TRBV12-3/TRBV12-4	TRBJ2-1	TRBD2	CASSFGGGTYNEQFF
TRBV6-1	TRBJ1-3	TRBD1	CASSDGPTGGTGNTIYF
TRBV29-1	TRBJ1-1	-	CSVFINRRTEAFF
TRBV5-5	TRBJ1-5	-	CASSVTPGYDNQPQHF
TRBV12-3/TRBV12-4	TRBJ2-1	-	CASSLFRGLVYNEQFF
TRBV5-1	TRBJ2-3	-	CASSLGASLDTQYF
TRBV20-1	TRBJ1-3	-	CSGRGGNTIYF
TRBV5-5	TRBJ2-5	-	CASSLWGKETQYF
TRBV12-3/TRBV12-4	TRBJ1-1	-	CASSLRVYTEAFF
TRBV5-5	TRBJ1-2	TRBD1	CATGQEWTGYTF
TRBV3-1	TRBJ1-2	-	CASSQLTVGGYTF
TRBV4-2	TRBJ2-3	-	CASSQDKRIPTDTQYF
TRBV12-3/TRBV12-4	TRBJ1-5	-	CASSLPGTPWPQHF
TRBV7-8	TRBJ2-7	-	CASSTDTRKDYEQYF
TRBV4-1	TRBJ2-5	-	CASSQEGEETQYF
TRBV10-3	TRBJ1-6	-	CAIRFARDDSPLHF
TRBV12-3/TRBV12-4	TRBJ1-1	-	CASSFQWSTEAFF
TRBV27	TRBJ2-3	-	CASRSVPASTDTQYF
TRBV5-1	TRBJ2-3	TRBD2	CASSAGGARGDTQYF
TRBV20-1	TRBJ1-5	-	CSAINGNQPQHF